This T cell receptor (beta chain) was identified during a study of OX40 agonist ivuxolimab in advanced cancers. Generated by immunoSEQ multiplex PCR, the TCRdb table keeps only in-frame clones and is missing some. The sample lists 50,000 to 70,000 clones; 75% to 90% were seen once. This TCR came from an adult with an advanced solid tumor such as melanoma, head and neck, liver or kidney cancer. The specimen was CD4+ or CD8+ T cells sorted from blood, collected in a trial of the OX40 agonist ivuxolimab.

In DNA form, the CDR3 reads TGTGCCAGCAGCGCAGAAAGGGGCGCCATTGGAAACACCATATATTTT. Protein product: CASSAERGAIGNTIYF. V gene TRBV9 combines with J gene TRBJ1-3; tentatively, D is TRBD1 (5 bases). The CDR3 has 16 residues. V lost 3 bases to trimming and J lost 3 bases, with 16 bases between them. Germline CDR1 reads SGDLS; CDR2 reads YYNGEE.